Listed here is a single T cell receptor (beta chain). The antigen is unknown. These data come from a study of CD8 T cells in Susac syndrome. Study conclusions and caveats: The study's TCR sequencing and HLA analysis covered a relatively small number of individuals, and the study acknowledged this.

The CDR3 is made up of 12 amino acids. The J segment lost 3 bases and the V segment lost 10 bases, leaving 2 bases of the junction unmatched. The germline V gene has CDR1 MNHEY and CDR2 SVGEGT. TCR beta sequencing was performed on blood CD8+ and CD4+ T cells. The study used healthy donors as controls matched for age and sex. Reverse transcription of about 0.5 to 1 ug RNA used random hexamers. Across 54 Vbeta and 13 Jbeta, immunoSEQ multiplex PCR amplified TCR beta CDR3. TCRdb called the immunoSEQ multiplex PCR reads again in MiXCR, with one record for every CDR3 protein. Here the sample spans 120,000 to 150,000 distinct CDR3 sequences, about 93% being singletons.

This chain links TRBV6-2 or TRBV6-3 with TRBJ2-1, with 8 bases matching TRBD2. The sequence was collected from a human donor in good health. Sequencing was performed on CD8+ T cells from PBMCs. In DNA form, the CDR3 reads TGTGCCACCGCGGGAGGCTACAATGAGCAGTTCTTC. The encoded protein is CATAGGYNEQFF.